The present T cell receptor (beta chain) was sequenced within a study of T cell responses to AZD1222 COVID-19 vaccine. The CDR3 sequence is 13 residues long. CDR1 MDHEN and CDR2 SYDVKM come from the germline V gene. The V and J ends lost 2 bases and 5 bases respectively, with 8 bases between them. The study, taken as a whole, reports: All repertoire sampling was performed exclusively after the peak T cell response.

Produced via immunoSEQ multiplex PCR; TCRdb's table is partial and in-frame only. The repertoire has about 170,000 clones, 85% to 90% of them found once; the top ten carry approximately 6.9%. About this clone: Its specificity is not known.

The source of this sequence is an adult in good health. This sample comprised peripheral blood, obtained on day 0 of AZD1222 vaccination. The chain joins TRBV28 to TRBJ2-3; D is undetermined. Here the CDR3 reads CASSLLERDTQYF. The CDR3 DNA follows: TGTGCCAGCAGTTTACTAGAGCGAGATACGCAGTATTTT. The full variable domain, with the rest looked up from reference TRBV28 and TRBJ2-3, is DVKVTQSSRYLVKRTGEKVFLECVQDMDHENMFWYRQDPGLGLRLIYFSYDVKMKEKGDIPEGYSVSREKKERFSLILESASTNQTSMYLCASSLLERDTQYFGPGTRLTVL.